This is a list of T cell receptor beta chains from one sample in a study of blood T cell repertoires in COVID-19. Assay: immunoSEQ multiplex PCR; the TCRdb copy retains only in-frame clones and omits some. The sample carries over 70,000 clones, approximately 85% recorded once. Sequenced material: peripheral blood. Receptors were obtained from a man aged 55-75 years with COVID-19, enrolled during active disease. The CDR3 runs from the conserved cysteine through the conserved F or W. The order of the fields is clone size, J gene, V gene, D gene, CDR3 protein, CDR3 DNA. A D gene is named only where the DNA matches it firmly. Part of the rows lack a size; the others show once, few, many or a class for expanded clones.

size: NA
J: TRBJ1-1
V: TRBV18
D: NA
CDR3: CASSLRGSWGNTEAFF
DNA: TGTGCCAGCTCCCTTCGGGGGAGCTGGGGAAACACTGAAGCTTTCTTT

size: once
J: TRBJ1-4
V: TRBV29-1
D: TRBD1
CDR3: CSVFDRDSTNEKLFF
DNA: TGCAGCGTATTTGACAGGGATTCAACTAATGAAAAACTGTTTTTT

size: NA
J: TRBJ1-1
V: TRBV9
D: NA
CDR3: CASSVQGSGTEAFF
DNA: TGTGCCAGCAGCGTTCAGGGATCAGGCACTGAAGCTTTCTTT

size: NA
J: TRBJ2-7
V: TRBV6-5
D: TRBD1
CDR3: CASSYGTEMYEQYF
DNA: TGTGCCAGCAGTTACGGGACAGAAATGTACGAGCAGTACTTC

size: NA
J: TRBJ1-2
V: TRBV5-4
D: TRBD1
CDR3: CASSSRTGENGYTF
DNA: TGTGCCAGCAGCTCCCGGACAGGGGAGAATGGCTACACCTTC

size: NA
J: TRBJ2-5
V: TRBV19
D: TRBD2
CDR3: CASTLSSGVGETQYF
DNA: TGTGCCAGTACGCTCTCTAGCGGGGTAGGAGAGACCCAGTACTTC

size: NA
J: TRBJ1-3
V: TRBV9
D: NA
CDR3: CASEGGASGNTIYF
DNA: TGTGCCAGCGAAGGAGGGGCCTCTGGAAACACCATATATTTT

size: NA
J: TRBJ1-2
V: TRBV28
D: TRBD1
CDR3: CASLGPGQKDYGYTF
DNA: TGTGCCAGCCTAGGTCCGGGACAGAAAGACTATGGCTACACCTTC

size: NA
J: TRBJ2-5
V: TRBV3-1/TRBV3-2
D: TRBD2
CDR3: CASSQDLGVAGAPNQETQYF
DNA: TGTGCCAGCAGCCAAGATTTAGGGGTAGCGGGAGCCCCTAACCAAGAGACCCAGTACTTC

size: NA
J: TRBJ2-5
V: TRBV7-3
D: TRBD2
CDR3: CASSLLAGAQETQYF
DNA: TGTGCCAGCAGCTTGCTAGCGGGGGCTCAAGAGACCCAGTACTTC

size: few
J: TRBJ2-7
V: TRBV11-2
D: TRBD1
CDR3: CASSFRDRSYEQYF
DNA: TGTGCCAGCAGCTTCCGGGACAGATCCTACGAGCAGTACTTC

size: NA
J: TRBJ2-5
V: TRBV10-1
D: TRBD2
CDR3: CASSDSGGLETQYF
DNA: TGCGCCAGCAGTGACAGCGGGGGGCTGGAGACCCAGTACTTC

size: NA
J: TRBJ2-3
V: TRBV5-6
D: TRBD2
CDR3: CASSRRTSGSRSTDTQYF
DNA: TGTGCCAGCAGCCGAAGGACTAGCGGGAGTCGTAGCACAGATACGCAGTATTTT

size: NA
J: TRBJ1-1
V: TRBV3-1/TRBV3-2
D: NA
CDR3: CASSSGAPTEAFF
DNA: TGTGCCAGCAGCTCAGGGGCCCCCACTGAAGCTTTCTTT

size: NA
J: TRBJ2-1
V: TRBV6-2/TRBV6-3
D: NA
CDR3: CASSFRGLSTNEQFF
DNA: TGTGCCAGCAGTTTCCGGGGACTTTCTACCAATGAGCAGTTCTTC

size: NA
J: TRBJ2-5
V: TRBV4-1
D: NA
CDR3: CASSQSRGETQYF
DNA: TGCGCCAGCAGCCAATCCAGGGGAGAGACCCAGTACTTC

size: NA
J: TRBJ1-5
V: TRBV18
D: TRBD1
CDR3: CASSLFHAGTGDYNQPQHF
DNA: TGTGCCAGCTCACTCTTCCACGCCGGGACAGGGGATTACAATCAGCCCCAGCATTTT

size: NA
J: TRBJ1-2
V: TRBV11-2
D: NA
CDR3: CASSLLETFNYGYTF
DNA: TGTGCCAGCAGCTTATTGGAGACCTTTAACTATGGCTACACCTTC

size: NA
J: TRBJ1-1
V: TRBV19
D: NA
CDR3: CASNAGHQMNTEAFF
DNA: TGTGCCAGTAATGCTGGGCACCAAATGAACACTGAAGCTTTCTTT

size: NA
J: TRBJ2-3
V: TRBV19
D: NA
CDR3: CASSIEDSAINTQYF
DNA: TGTGCCAGTAGTATAGAAGACTCGGCCATAAATACGCAGTATTTT

size: once
J: TRBJ1-3
V: TRBV28
D: NA
CDR3: CASSFNRFGFGNTIYF
DNA: TGTGCCAGCAGTTTTAATCGATTCGGGTTTGGAAACACCATATATTTT

size: NA
J: TRBJ1-5
V: TRBV2
D: TRBD1
CDR3: CASRETGGTGNQPQHF
DNA: TGTGCCAGCAGGGAGACAGGGGGCACGGGGAATCAGCCCCAGCATTTT

size: NA
J: TRBJ1-1
V: TRBV6-6
D: NA
CDR3: CASSYGGENTEAFF
DNA: TGTGCCAGCAGTTACGGAGGAGAGAACACTGAAGCTTTCTTT

size: NA
J: TRBJ1-1
V: TRBV19
D: TRBD1
CDR3: CASSIVTGGGTEAFF
DNA: TGTGCCAGTAGTATAGTTACAGGGGGTGGAACTGAAGCTTTCTTT

size: NA
J: TRBJ1-6
V: TRBV19
D: NA
CDR3: CASGFTVPNSPLHF
DNA: TGTGCCAGTGGGTTCACAGTGCCCAATTCACCCCTCCACTTT

size: once
J: TRBJ2-7
V: TRBV20-1
D: TRBD2
CDR3: CSASRLAGSYEQYF
DNA: TGCAGTGCTAGTAGGCTAGCGGGGTCCTACGAGCAGTACTTC